Listed below are T cell receptor beta chains from one sample, sequenced in a study of blood T cell repertoires in COVID-19. The method was immunoSEQ multiplex PCR; TCRdb's version includes in-frame clones alone and lacks a portion of them. The sample lists under 500,000 clones, more than 85% occurring once. Sample: peripheral blood. These receptors were collected from a woman aged 25-40 years with acute or convalescent COVID-19. Both conserved end residues are part of each CDR3. A D gene is named only where the DNA matches it firmly. Expanded clones are given a class, and other clones once, few, many or no size at all.

CDR3nt	CDR3aa	d_gene	j_gene	abundance	v_gene
TGTGCCACCAGTGATCCGGGACAGGGGAGCACAGATACGCAGTATTTT	CATSDPGQGSTDTQYF	TRBD1	TRBJ2-3	NA	TRBV24-1
TGTGCCAGCAGCTTACCCCTAGCGGGGAAGGATGAGCAGTTCTTC	CASSLPLAGKDEQFF	TRBD2	TRBJ2-1	NA	TRBV7-2
TGTGCCAGTACCAGGGACAGGGGTAATGAAAAACTGTTTTTT	CASTRDRGNEKLFF	TRBD1	TRBJ1-4	NA	TRBV19
TGTGCCAGAAGTTACGGACAGGGGTTCCTCTCCTACGAGCAGTACTTC	CARSYGQGFLSYEQYF	TRBD1	TRBJ2-7	NA	TRBV5-3
TGTGCCAGCAGCTTGAGCTCTGGAAACACCATATATTTT	CASSLSSGNTIYF	NA	TRBJ1-3	NA	TRBV7-9
TGTGCCAGCAGTGCGACTAGCGGGGGGGGAGTTCTGTACTTC	CASSATSGGGVLYF	TRBD2	TRBJ2-5	NA	TRBV2
TGTGCCACCAGTGGCGGGGCGGGGGGTGACTACGAGCAGTACTTC	CATSGGAGGDYEQYF	TRBD2	TRBJ2-7	NA	TRBV24-1
TGTGCCAGCAGCTTAAGGGGGCCTGGAAACACCATATATTTT	CASSLRGPGNTIYF	TRBD1	TRBJ1-3	NA	TRBV5-6
TGTGCCAGCAGCTCTCAACGGTGGGCCCCTGAAGCTTTCTTT	CASSSQRWAPEAFF	NA	TRBJ1-1	NA	TRBV5-4
TGTGCCAGCAGCCCGGGGACAGGCAATCAGCCCCAGCATTTT	CASSPGTGNQPQHF	TRBD1	TRBJ1-5	once	TRBV7-2
TGTGCCAGCAAGACGACAGGGTGGATATCTGAGCAGTACTTC	CASKTTGWISEQYF	TRBD1	TRBJ2-7	NA	TRBV2
TGTGCCAGCAGACCCCGGGTGGGACAGGGGTCGCCAGCTTTCTTT	CASRPRVGQGSPAFF	TRBD1	TRBJ1-1	NA	TRBV7-9
TGTGCCAGCAGCGCAGGACAGTCAACTTACTATGGCTACACCTTC	CASSAGQSTYYGYTF	NA	TRBJ1-2	NA	TRBV7-2
TGTGCCAGCAGTGAGGGGCAGGGCAATCAGCCCCAGCATTTT	CASSEGQGNQPQHF	NA	TRBJ1-5	NA	TRBV2
TGTGCCACCCGAAATTGGCGGCAGAACACTGAAGCTTTCTTT	CATRNWRQNTEAFF	NA	TRBJ1-1	NA	TRBV14
TGTGCCAGCAGCTCTAGCTCTGGAAACACCATATATTTT	CASSSSSGNTIYF	NA	TRBJ1-3	NA	TRBV9
TGTGCCAGCAGCTTATGGGAGGGAGGCACAGATACGCAGTATTTT	CASSLWEGGTDTQYF	TRBD2	TRBJ2-3	once	TRBV11-2
TGCGCCAGCAGGGCGTGGGACAGGCAGAACACTGAAGCTTTCTTT	CASRAWDRQNTEAFF	TRBD1	TRBJ1-1	NA	TRBV5-1
TGTGCCAGCTCACTGGGTCGGAGACTTAACACTGAAGCTTTCTTT	CASSLGRRLNTEAFF	NA	TRBJ1-1	NA	TRBV18
TGTGCCTGGAGAGAGACAGGTCGGCATGAAAAACTGTTTTTT	CAWRETGRHEKLFF	NA	TRBJ1-4	NA	TRBV30